Described below is a single TCR beta chain sequence and its context. Antigen: not known. This specimen belongs to a study of neurological immune-mediated disorders. Study summary: The 35 or so multiple sclerosis patients comprised approximately 30 relapsing-remitting and 3 secondary progressive cases.

Each CDR3 protein is one row after TCRdb ran MiXCR on the 5' RACE reads. Seen here are 78,000 or so distinct CDR3 sequences, approximately 5% observed once, and the top ten hold 2% to 2.5%. Overall study results and limits: Phylogenetic grouping placed 18 of 34 multiple sclerosis patients' repertoires in one related-CDR3 cluster, a possible signature.

Germline V gene sequence: CDR1 DFQATT, CDR2 SNEGSKA (reference sequence). With 6 bases clipped from V and 5 bases from J, the junction kept 4 bases outside the gene matches. The CDR3 consists of 13 residues. The specimen was PBMCs. The TCR comes from a woman aged 25 to 45 with multiple sclerosis. The gene calls are TRBV20-1 and TRBJ1-6; 7 nucleotides agree with TRBD1. CDR3 in DNA: TGCAGTGCAAAGACAGGGAATAATTCACCCCTCCACTTT. Translation: CSAKTGNNSPLHF.